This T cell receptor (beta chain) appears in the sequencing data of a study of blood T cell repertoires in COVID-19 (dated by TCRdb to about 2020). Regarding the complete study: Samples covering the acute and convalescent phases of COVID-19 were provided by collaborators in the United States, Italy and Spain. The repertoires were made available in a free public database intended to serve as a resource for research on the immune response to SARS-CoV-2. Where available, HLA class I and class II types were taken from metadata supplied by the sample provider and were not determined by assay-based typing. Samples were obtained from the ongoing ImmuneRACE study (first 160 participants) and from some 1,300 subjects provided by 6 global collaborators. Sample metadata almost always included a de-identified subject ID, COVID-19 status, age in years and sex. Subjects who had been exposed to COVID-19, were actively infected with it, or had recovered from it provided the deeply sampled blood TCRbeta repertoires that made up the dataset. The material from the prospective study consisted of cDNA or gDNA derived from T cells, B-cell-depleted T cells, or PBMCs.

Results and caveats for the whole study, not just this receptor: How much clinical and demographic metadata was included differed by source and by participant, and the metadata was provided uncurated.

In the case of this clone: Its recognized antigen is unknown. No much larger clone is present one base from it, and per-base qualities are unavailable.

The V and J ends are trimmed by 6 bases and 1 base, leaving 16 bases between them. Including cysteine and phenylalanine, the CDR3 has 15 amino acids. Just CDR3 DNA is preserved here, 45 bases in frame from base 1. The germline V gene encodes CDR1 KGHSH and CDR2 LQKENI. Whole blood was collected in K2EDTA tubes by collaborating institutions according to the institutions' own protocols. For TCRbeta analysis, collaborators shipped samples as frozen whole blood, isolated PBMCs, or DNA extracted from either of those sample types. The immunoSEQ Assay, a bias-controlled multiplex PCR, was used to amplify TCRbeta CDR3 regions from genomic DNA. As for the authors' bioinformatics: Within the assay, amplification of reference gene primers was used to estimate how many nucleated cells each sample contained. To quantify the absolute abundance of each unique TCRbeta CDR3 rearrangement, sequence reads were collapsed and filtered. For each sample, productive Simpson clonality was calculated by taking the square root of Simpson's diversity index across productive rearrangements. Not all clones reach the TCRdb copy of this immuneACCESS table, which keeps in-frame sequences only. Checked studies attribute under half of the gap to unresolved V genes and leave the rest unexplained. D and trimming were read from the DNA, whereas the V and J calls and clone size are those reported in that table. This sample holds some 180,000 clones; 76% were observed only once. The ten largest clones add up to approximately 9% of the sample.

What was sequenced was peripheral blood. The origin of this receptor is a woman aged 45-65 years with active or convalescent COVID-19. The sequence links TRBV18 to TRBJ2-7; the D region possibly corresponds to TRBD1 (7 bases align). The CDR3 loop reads CASSSGGSRSYEQYF. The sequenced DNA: TGTGCCAGCTCGTCAGGGGGGTCTAGGTCCTACGAGCAGTACTTC.